This entry lists 19 T cell receptor beta chains sequenced from one sample in a study of T cell responses to AZD1222 COVID-19 vaccine. The repertoire was sequenced with immunoSEQ multiplex PCR; TCRdb's copy has only in-frame clones and lacks some. Here the sample spans some 100,000 clones, about 90% being singletons. The source was peripheral blood, collected on day 0 of MenACWY control vaccination. These TCRs come from an adult in good health.

The chain couples TRBV21-1 to TRBJ2-7. TRBV21-1 is a listed pseudogene. This CDR3 region has 12 residues. The CDR3 protein is CASRTGPYEQYF. The DNA for the CDR3 is TGTGCCAGCAGAACGGGGCCCTACGAGCAGTACTTC.

The J gene is TRBJ2-5, the V gene TRBV11-2; D not resolved. With 5 bases removed from V and 4 bases from J, the gap between germline ends came to 14 bases. CDR1 is SGHAT and CDR2 is FQNNGV in the germline V gene. This CDR3 contains 14 residues. In DNA form, the CDR3 reads TGTGCCAGCAGCCCAAACCTCTACTCAGAGACCCAGTACTTC. The encoded protein is CASSPNLYSETQYF.

This clone was detected only a few times. The chain joins TRBV5-5 to TRBJ1-2; D is unresolved. From germline, CDR1 is SGHKS and CDR2 YYEKEE (reference sequence). Trimming removed 0 bases at V and 2 bases at J, with 8 bases between. CDR3 length: 14 residues. The CDR3 is CASSLAVVNYGYTF. Here the CDR3 DNA reads TGTGCCAGCAGCTTGGCCGTGGTGAACTATGGCTACACCTTC.

The CDR3 sequence is CASSYRPGLAGADTQYF. The CDR3 coding sequence is TGTGCCAGCAGTTACCGACCGGGACTAGCGGGAGCAGATACGCAGTATTTT. The chain couples TRBV6-2 or TRBV6-3 to TRBJ2-3, with 14 bases fitting TRBD2. Germline loops: CDR1 MNHEY, CDR2 SVGEGT. The length of the CDR3 is 17 residues. V gave up 2 bases and J gave up 4 bases; unmatched junction bases: 5.

The chain links TRBV12-5 to TRBJ1-1; no firm D call. From germline, CDR1 is LGHNT and CDR2 FRNRAP. CDR3 length equals 15 residues. Trimming took 0 bases from V and 5 from J, leaving 13 bases between them. CDR3 amino acids: CASGLVLGEGTEAFF. DNA of the CDR3: TGTGCTAGTGGTTTGGTACTCGGAGAAGGGACTGAAGCTTTCTTT. Variable domain in full (rest from reference TRBV12-5 and TRBJ1-1): DARVTQTPRHKVTEMGQEVTMRCQPILGHNTVFWYRQTMMQGLELLAYFRNRAPLDDSGMPKDRFSAEMPDATLATLKIQPSEPRDSAVYFCASGLVLGEGTEAFFGQGTRLTVV.

This clone has just one count. The chain links TRBV10-3 to TRBJ2-7; maybe TRBD1 (6 bases). Trimming pared 1 base from V and 3 bases from J, leaving 13 bases between. This CDR3 comprises 15 residues. Germline V gene sequence: CDR1 ENHRY, CDR2 SYGVKD. Written as DNA, the CDR3 is TGTGCCATCAGTGAGTTCCGGGACACCTACTACGAGCAGTACTTC. Amino acids: CAISEFRDTYYEQYF.

This sequence joins TRBV10-3 and TRBJ1-2; D unresolved. Trimming removed 0 bases from V and 4 bases from J, with 18 bases in between. The CDR3 extends over 17 amino acids. CDR1 and CDR2 (germline): ENHRY, SYGVKD. In DNA, the CDR3 is TGTGCCATCAGTGAGTCGGCGGGAGGCTATGGCCCCTATGGCTACACCTTC. It encodes CAISESAGGYGPYGYTF.

This clone is a singleton in its sample. This chain uses TRBV10-3 with TRBJ2-7; D is ambiguous. Per the germline V gene, CDR1 is ENHRY and CDR2 is SYGVKD. Trimming took off 3 bases at V and 0 bases at J, with 15 bases between the two ends. The CDR3 totals 16 residues. The CDR3 DNA is TGTGCCATCAGTGAAAGACTCGAGGTGAGCTCCTACGAGCAGTACTTC. Its protein product is CAISERLEVSSYEQYF.

Only a few counts were recorded for this clone. The chain carries TRBV5-4 and TRBJ2-1; 8 positions agree with TRBD2. V gave up 0 bases and J gave up 2 bases; unmatched junction bases: 1. The CDR3 spans 15 residues. Germline lookup yields CDR1 SGHNT and CDR2 YYREEE (reference sequence). The CDR3 DNA follows: TGTGCCAGCAGCTTGGGCGGGAGGACCTACAATGAGCAGTTCTTC. Protein product: CASSLGGRTYNEQFF.

The chain couples TRBV4-1 to TRBJ1-1; D is ambiguous. V lost 0 bases to trimming and J lost 1 base, with 6 bases between them. Germline CDR1 and CDR2: MGHRA and YSYEKL. CDR3 length: 14 residues. This CDR3 reads CASSQEITNTEAFF. CDR3 nucleotide sequence: TGCGCCAGCAGCCAAGAGATAACGAACACTGAAGCTTTCTTT.

The chain links TRBV2 to TRBJ2-5; 8 bases are a match to TRBD2. The CDR3 sequence is 16 residues long. The V gene's germline CDR1 is SNHLY and CDR2 FYNNEI. Germline trimming cut 7 bases from V and 7 bases from J; bases unmatched to any gene: 17. This CDR3 is CASMVLAGPTGGTQYF. The CDR3 coding sequence is TGTGCCAGCATGGTTCTAGCGGGCCCCACCGGGGGGACCCAGTACTTC.

J is TRBJ2-1 and V is TRBV11-2; D not resolved. Trimming removed 2 bases from V and 0 bases from J, with 11 bases in between. The CDR3 totals 16 residues. Germline lookup yields CDR1 SGHAT and CDR2 FQNNGV. As DNA, the CDR3 is TGTGCCAGCAGCTTATTAAGAGGAGCCTCCTACAATGAGCAGTTCTTC. Protein sequence: CASSLLRGASYNEQFF.

This clone was counted a few times. V gene TRBV29-1 combines with J gene TRBJ1-1; D gene unclear. Trimming took 6 bases from V and 4 from J, leaving 15 bases between them. Germline values: CDR1 SQVTM, CDR2 ANQGSEA. This CDR3 contains 13 residues. The CDR3 protein is CSVFIQFRTEAFF. CDR3 DNA: TGCAGCGTCTTTATTCAGTTCCGCACTGAAGCTTTCTTT. Full variable domain (rest looked up from reference TRBV29-1 and TRBJ1-1): SAVISQKPSRDICQRGTSLTIQCQVDSQVTMMFWYRQQPGQSLTLIATANQGSEATYESGFVIDKFPISRPNLTFSTLTVSNMSPEDSSIYLCSVFIQFRTEAFFGQGTRLTVV.

The chain links TRBV2 to TRBJ2-5; 7 bases line up with TRBD1. The J segment lost 1 base and the V segment lost 6 bases, leaving 5 bases of the junction unmatched. Germline CDR1 SNHLY, CDR2 FYNNEI. The CDR3 contains 14 residues. The CDR3 DNA sequence: TGTGCCAGCAGATCGACAGGGCTCCAAGAGACCCAGTACTTC. Protein: CASRSTGLQETQYF.

The chain links TRBV11-2 to TRBJ2-1, with D possibly being TRBD2 (6 bases). In germline, CDR1 is SGHAT, CDR2 FQNNGV. This CDR3 contains 16 residues. Trimming removed 4 bases from V and 4 bases from J, with 17 bases in between. CDR3 loop: CASSWGRTATYNEQFF. The CDR3 DNA is TGTGCCAGCAGCTGGGGGAGGACTGCTACATACAATGAGCAGTTCTTC.

The chain couples TRBV19 to TRBJ1-5; D is ambiguous. The V end lost 4 bases, the J end lost 0 bases, and 7 bases lay between the germline ends. Germline V gene data show CDR1 as LNHDA and CDR2 as SQIVND (reference sequence). CDR3 length equals 14 residues. This CDR3 reads CASSTLDSNQPQHF. The CDR3 coding sequence is TGTGCCAGTAGTACGCTCGATAGCAATCAGCCCCAGCATTTT.

The chain joins TRBV6-4 to TRBJ2-3; the match to TRBD2 covers 13 bases. The CDR3 extends over 15 amino acids. With 6 bases clipped from V and 7 bases from J, the junction kept 7 bases outside the gene matches. Per germline, CDR1 MRHNA and CDR2 SNTAGT. CDR3: CASSQMGLAGYTQYF. For the CDR3, the DNA is TGTGCCAGCAGCCAAATGGGACTAGCGGGGTATACGCAGTATTTT.

V usage is TRBV27 and J usage is TRBJ1-3; weak D call: TRBD1 (6 bases). The germline CDR1 and CDR2 sequences are MNHEY and SMNVEV (reference sequence). Trimming cost V 4 bases and J 5 bases, with 15 bases left between them. The CDR3 contains 15 residues. The CDR3 region is CASSSTGGHRNTIYF. The DNA of the CDR3 is TGTGCCAGCAGTTCGACCGGGGGGCACAGAAACACCATATATTTT.

CDR3 loop: CSVTPDPGIEQYF. In DNA form, the CDR3 reads TGCAGCGTCACCCCGGACCCAGGGATCGAGCAGTACTTC. V usage is TRBV29-1 and J usage is TRBJ2-7; weak D call: TRBD1 (5 bases). The CDR3 is made up of 13 amino acids. Germline assignment: CDR1 SQVTM and CDR2 ANQGSEA. With 6 bases removed from V and 6 bases from J, the gap between germline ends came to 18 bases.